The rows below give T cell receptor beta chains drawn from one sample of a study of cytomegalovirus exposure and HLA in healthy donors. TCRdb's copy holds only in-frame clones and misses some; the assay was immunoSEQ multiplex PCR. The sample yields 55,000 to 70,000 clones, 90% to 95% seen once. Material: PBMCs. These receptors originate from a woman in her 30s in good health and CMV-seronegative. Both conserved end residues are trimmed from each CDR3.

TRBJ2-7	TRBV6-5	ASSFATGTYEQY
TRBJ2-7	TRBV15	ATSEGGTSTYEQY
TRBJ2-1	TRBV5-1	ASSLGLAGHNEQF
TRBJ2-7	TRBV25-1	ASYGGLDEQY
TRBJ1-2	TRBV15	ATSRERTGYGYT
TRBJ2-7	TRBV7-9	ASSLAASEQY
TRBJ2-7	TRBV5-1	ASSLGQGAYEQY
TRBJ2-3	TRBV5-1	ASSLEGTSGIPLDTQY
TRBJ2-3	TRBV19	ASNRDRSTDTQY
TRBJ2-3	TRBV4-1	ASSYLGGTSTDTQY
TRBJ1-5	TRBV18	ASSPRIQQGDQPQH
TRBJ1-1	TRBV6-1	ASRSRELLGGEAF
TRBJ2-1	TRBV27	ASSLFSSGTSYNEQF
TRBJ2-1	TRBV10-1	ASSESLLMTYNEQF
TRBJ1-3	TRBV19	ASRAISSGNTIY
TRBJ1-2	TRBV7-9	ASSPDGIDYGYT
TRBJ2-2	TRBV2	ASSDRAFGELF
TRBJ2-7	TRBV4-3	ASSQEDGQGPYEQY
TRBJ2-3	TRBV28	ASSAPGTLGDTQY
TRBJ2-3	TRBV13	ASSFRTTNTQY
TRBJ2-3	TRBV4-2	ASSHRLAGDTDTQY
TRBJ2-2	TRBV7-7	ASSLGRTINTGELF
TRBJ2-3	TRBV30	AWSHRPAGTQY
TRBJ1-1	TRBV7-3	ASSPAPGLNTEAF
TRBJ2-4	TRBV6-6	ASSIGQGARVDIQY
TRBJ2-7	TRBV11-3	ASSSSGGEQY
TRBJ1-5	TRBV19	ASSILDPGDQPQH
TRBJ2-7	TRBV7-3	ASSLTLAGEQY
TRBJ2-5	TRBV7-2	ASSSTGKETQY
TRBJ2-3	TRBV6-1	ASSERIAGAGTDTQY
TRBJ1-4	TRBV19	ASSRLTGTADEKLF
TRBJ1-2	TRBV5-6	ASSPLGRYYGYT